Listed below are T cell receptor beta chains from one sample, sequenced in a study of blood T cell repertoires in COVID-19. Generated by immunoSEQ multiplex PCR, the TCRdb table keeps only in-frame clones and is missing some. The data hold fewer than 250,000 clones, with 84% observed a single time. Sequencing was carried out using peripheral blood. Receptors originate from a woman aged 70-85 years with active or convalescent COVID-19. CDR3s include the opening cysteine and the closing phenylalanine or tryptophan. D genes are given only for firm matches. Expanded clones get a size class; other rows say once, few or many, or leave the size out.

V: TRBV12-3/TRBV12-4; size: .; D: .; J: TRBJ2-5; CDR3: CASSFRGGETQYF; DNA: TGTGCCAGCAGTTTTCGGGGTGGCGAGACCCAGTACTTC
V: TRBV3-1/TRBV3-2; size: .; D: .; J: TRBJ2-1; CDR3: CASSQDGSSGYHNEQFF; DNA: TGTGCCAGCAGCCAAGATGGATCGAGCGGGTACCACAATGAGCAGTTCTTC
V: TRBV3-1/TRBV3-2; size: .; D: .; J: TRBJ1-4; CDR3: CASSPRGLTNEKLFF; DNA: TGTGCCAGCAGCCCCAGGGGTTTAACTAATGAAAAACTGTTTTTT
V: TRBV3-1/TRBV3-2; size: .; D: .; J: TRBJ2-5; CDR3: CASSHLGLSETQYF; DNA: TGTGCCAGCAGCCACCTTGGACTGTCGGAGACCCAGTACTTC
V: TRBV15; size: .; D: TRBD1; J: TRBJ1-2; CDR3: CATSRGETGRRYGYTF; DNA: TGTGCCACCAGCAGAGGGGAGACAGGGAGACGATATGGCTACACCTTC
V: TRBV28; size: .; D: .; J: TRBJ1-5; CDR3: CASSFNAGYASNQPQHF; DNA: TGTGCCAGCAGTTTTAACGCGGGTTATGCCTCCAATCAGCCCCAGCATTTT
V: TRBV25-1; size: .; D: TRBD2; J: TRBJ2-5; CDR3: CASIPRLAGARTQYF; DNA: TGTGCCAGCATTCCCCGACTAGCGGGAGCCCGTACCCAGTACTTC
V: TRBV24-1; size: .; D: .; J: TRBJ2-5; CDR3: CATSDGQSAGYGETQYF; DNA: TGTGCCACCAGTGATGGCCAGTCGGCCGGGTACGGAGAGACCCAGTACTTC
V: TRBV12-3/TRBV12-4; size: .; D: .; J: TRBJ2-3; CDR3: CASSFNTDTQYF; DNA: TGTGCCAGCAGTTTTAATACAGATACGCAGTATTTT
V: TRBV7-9; size: .; D: .; J: TRBJ2-7; CDR3: CASSFEGLYEQYF; DNA: TGTGCCAGCAGCTTTGAGGGACTCTACGAGCAGTACTTC
V: TRBV2; size: .; D: .; J: TRBJ2-7; CDR3: CAGRDSPWGEQYF; DNA: TGTGCCGGGCGGGACAGTCCTTGGGGTGAGCAGTACTTC
V: TRBV28; size: once; D: TRBD1; J: TRBJ1-2; CDR3: CASSSWTGSYGYTF; DNA: TGTGCCAGCAGTTCCTGGACAGGGAGCTATGGCTACACCTTC
V: TRBV6-6; size: .; D: TRBD1; J: TRBJ2-1; CDR3: CASNNGDRVNNEQFF; DNA: TGTGCCAGCAATAACGGGGACAGGGTGAACAATGAGCAGTTCTTC
V: TRBV5-1; size: .; D: .; J: TRBJ1-6; CDR3: CASSLLFSVPKIAYNSPLHF; DNA: TGCGCCAGCAGCTTGTTATTTTCAGTCCCCAAGATCGCCTATAATTCACCCCTCCACTTT
V: TRBV5-4; size: .; D: TRBD2; J: TRBJ2-1; CDR3: CASSWEAGVRGNEQFF; DNA: TGTGCCAGCAGCTGGGAAGCGGGAGTTAGGGGCAATGAGCAGTTCTTC
V: TRBV9; size: .; D: .; J: TRBJ1-4; CDR3: CASSVLGDNEKLFF; DNA: TGTGCCAGCAGCGTACTAGGGGATAATGAAAAACTGTTTTTT
V: TRBV5-4; size: .; D: TRBD2; J: TRBJ2-1; CDR3: CASSLEGGSSYNEQFF; DNA: TGTGCCAGCAGCTTGGAAGGCGGGAGCTCCTACAATGAGCAGTTCTTC
V: TRBV6-5; size: .; D: TRBD2; J: TRBJ2-1; CDR3: CASSYRTSGGEQFF; DNA: TGTGCCAGCAGTTACCGGACTAGCGGGGGTGAGCAGTTCTTC
V: TRBV7-9; size: .; D: TRBD1; J: TRBJ2-6; CDR3: CASSLGTGVSGANVLTF; DNA: TGTGCCAGCAGTTTGGGGACAGGGGTTTCTGGGGCCAACGTCCTGACTTTC
V: TRBV6-5; size: few; D: TRBD1; J: TRBJ2-7; CDR3: CASSRQGAGGEQYF; DNA: TGTGCCAGCAGCAGGCAGGGGGCAGGAGGCGAGCAGTACTTC
V: TRBV11-2; size: .; D: TRBD2; J: TRBJ2-7; CDR3: CASSLSGRWLEQYF; DNA: TGTGCCAGCAGCTTAAGCGGGAGGTGGCTCGAGCAGTACTTC
V: TRBV7-3; size: .; D: .; J: TRBJ2-3; CDR3: CASSLSGISTDTQYF; DNA: TGTGCCAGCAGCTTAAGCGGGATCAGCACAGATACGCAGTATTTT
V: TRBV5-4; size: .; D: .; J: TRBJ1-4; CDR3: CASSKQGPNEKLFF; DNA: TGTGCCAGCAGCAAACAGGGACCAAATGAAAAACTGTTTTTT
V: TRBV19; size: .; D: .; J: TRBJ2-7; CDR3: CASSTAPDRYEQYF; DNA: TGTGCCAGTAGTACGGCCCCTGACAGGTACGAGCAGTACTTC
V: TRBV18; size: .; D: .; J: TRBJ2-1; CDR3: CASSPRTVVEIDNEQFF; DNA: TGTGCCAGCTCACCACGAACGGTGGTGGAGATAGACAATGAGCAGTTCTTC
V: TRBV27; size: .; D: .; J: TRBJ1-1; CDR3: CASSFGAYTEAFF; DNA: TGTGCCAGCAGTTTTGGGGCTTACACTGAAGCTTTCTTT
V: TRBV7-9; size: few; D: .; J: TRBJ1-4; CDR3: CASSFGQGRNEKLFF; DNA: TGTGCCAGCAGCTTCGGGCAGGGCCGTAATGAAAAACTGTTTTTT
V: TRBV6-5; size: once; D: .; J: TRBJ1-2; CDR3: CASRADRANNYGYTF; DNA: TGTGCCAGCAGGGCGGACAGAGCCAATAACTATGGCTACACCTTC
V: TRBV6-5; size: once; D: .; J: TRBJ1-2; CDR3: CASSTGGQTHYGYTF; DNA: TGTGCCAGCAGTACGGGGGGACAAACGCACTATGGCTACACCTTC
V: TRBV10-2; size: .; D: TRBD2; J: TRBJ2-7; CDR3: CASSELAGGSYEQYF; DNA: TGCGCCAGCAGTGAACTAGCGGGAGGCAGCTACGAGCAGTACTTC
V: TRBV9; size: .; D: TRBD2; J: TRBJ2-3; CDR3: CASSPQPLAVTDTQYF; DNA: TGTGCCAGCAGCCCCCAACCGCTAGCGGTCACAGATACGCAGTATTTT
V: TRBV13; size: .; D: .; J: TRBJ2-1; CDR3: CASSSVSSYNEQFF; DNA: TGTGCCAGCAGCTCAGTAAGCTCCTACAATGAGCAGTTCTTC
V: TRBV7-9; size: .; D: TRBD1; J: TRBJ2-7; CDR3: CASSLGQGAYEQYF; DNA: TGTGCCAGCAGCTTAGGTCAGGGGGCATACGAGCAGTACTTC
V: TRBV5-8; size: .; D: .; J: TRBJ1-5; CDR3: CASSFIQSNQPQHF; DNA: TGTGCCAGCAGCTTTATACAGAGTAATCAGCCCCAGCATTTT
V: TRBV19; size: .; D: TRBD2; J: TRBJ2-7; CDR3: CASSKKTSGTYEQYF; DNA: TGTGCCAGTAGTAAAAAGACTAGCGGGACCTACGAGCAGTACTTC
V: TRBV6-6; size: .; D: TRBD2; J: TRBJ2-1; CDR3: CASRRTSGNNEQFF; DNA: TGTGCCAGCAGAAGGACTAGCGGAAACAATGAGCAGTTCTTC
V: TRBV3-1/TRBV3-2; size: .; D: .; J: TRBJ2-5; CDR3: CASRRQTTGAGETQYF; DNA: TGTGCCAGCAGGAGACAGACTACCGGAGCGGGAGAGACCCAGTACTTC